Here is one TCR beta chain with its context. Its antigen remains unknown. The source of the sample is a study of cytomegalovirus exposure and HLA in healthy donors. Study-wide findings and caveats: TCR beta V segments were, for the most part, productive about 87% or about 30% of the time in an earlier analysis. In a later analysis, TCR beta V- and J-gene trimming was associated with a missense DCLRE1C variant. Several of the most significant clusters were apparently associated with common viral pathogens in a later analysis. Many donors shared some public TCRs, even though most TCR sequences were rare.

Both 60 Vbeta primers and 13 Jbeta primers went into the PCR. Profiling relied on immunoSEQ multiplex PCR, and the TCRdb table lists in-frame clones only, not all of them. The sample holds approximately 190,000 clones, roughly 80% seen once. Material for sequencing was PBMCs. The receptor comes from a man aged 35 to 55 in good health and CMV-seropositive.

CDR3 residues: CASRSTPGQGGTEAFF. The DNA of the CDR3 is TGTGCCAGCAGATCGACCCCGGGACAGGGTGGTACTGAAGCTTTCTTT. V usage is TRBV2 and J usage is TRBJ1-1, with 9 positions matching TRBD1. Trimming at V came to 6 bases and at J to 5 bases, leaving 13 bases not matched to a gene. In germline, CDR1 is SNHLY, CDR2 FYNNEI. CDR3 length equals 16 residues.